Ten or more counts support the clone carrying this T cell receptor beta chain. No antigen is known for it. This entry belongs to a study of regulatory T cells in long-lasting Graves disease. Study observations and caveats: The number of shared public clonotypes was higher in persistent patients (about 2,700) than new patients (around 890).

The CDR3 contains 17 residues. The germline CDR1 and CDR2 sequences are LGHDT and YNNKEL (reference sequence). V lost 0 bases and J 5 bases, leaving 18 bases between the germline ends. Investigators prepared the TCR beta libraries by applying iRepertoire HTBI primers and Arm-PCR of CDR3 regions. As handled by the study authors: Identification across samples found 62 TRBV and around 15 TRBJ segments. TCRdb reprocessed the multiplex PCR reads with MiXCR, giving one entry per CDR3 protein. These V and J calls are TCRdb output, not the study's own analysis. The sample records 350,000 to 450,000 distinct CDR3 sequences, 14% to 15% being singletons. The time point was: newly diagnosed GD, antithyroid drugs for less than 3 months. Isolated PBMC RNA provided the starting material for the TCR library. Nine milliliters of peripheral blood were taken and placed in EDTA tubes. Separately, the same data were catalogued under a study of T cells in Graves' hyperthyroidism and ophthalmopathy.

This receptor was taken from a woman in her 30s with Graves disease. The sequences come from peripheral blood mononuclear cells (PBMCs), collected at new diagnosis, from a patient treated with antithyroid drugs. The genes are TRBV3-1 and TRBJ2-3, with D perhaps matching TRBD2 (5 bases). CDR3 amino acids: CASSQDPATSSRDTQYF. CDR3 coding DNA: TGTGCCAGCAGCCAAGACCCCGCCACTAGTAGTCGAGATACGCAGTATTTT.